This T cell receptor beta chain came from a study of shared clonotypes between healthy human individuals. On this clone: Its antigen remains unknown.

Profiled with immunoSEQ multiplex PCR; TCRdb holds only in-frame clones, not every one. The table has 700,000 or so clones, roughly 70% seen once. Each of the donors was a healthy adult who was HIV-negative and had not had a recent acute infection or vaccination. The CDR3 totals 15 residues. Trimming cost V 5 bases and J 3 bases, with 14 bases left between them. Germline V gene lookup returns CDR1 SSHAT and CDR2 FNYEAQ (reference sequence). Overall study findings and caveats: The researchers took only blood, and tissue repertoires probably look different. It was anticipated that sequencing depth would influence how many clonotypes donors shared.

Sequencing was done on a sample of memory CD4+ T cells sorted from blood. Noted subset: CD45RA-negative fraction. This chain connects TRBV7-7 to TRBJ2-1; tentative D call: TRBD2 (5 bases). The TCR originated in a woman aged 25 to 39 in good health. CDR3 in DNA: TGTGCCAGCAGCCTGAGGGCGTCGGACTACAATGAGCAGTTCTTC. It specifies CASSLRASDYNEQFF.